This T cell receptor (beta chain) appears in the sequencing data of a study of blood T cell repertoires in COVID-19. At the level of the study: Collection of acute and convalescent COVID-19 samples took place in the United States, Italy and Spain.

The CDR3 loop spans 15 amino acids. Germline trimming cut 5 bases from V and 5 bases from J; bases unmatched to any gene: 6. The germline gives CDR1 LGHDT, CDR2 YNNKEL (reference sequence). Original analysis: Estimates of nucleated cell counts were drawn from the amplification of reference gene primers. Method: immunoSEQ multiplex PCR; TCRdb's copy keeps in-frame clones and lacks some. V, J and clone size are those of that table, while D and trimming were read from the DNA. Here the sample spans 450,000 or so clones, about 90% being singletons. The sequence derives from a man aged 18 to 29 with COVID-19, enrolled during active disease. Sequencing was carried out using peripheral blood. The chain is built from TRBV3-1 (or the pseudogene TRBV3-2) and TRBJ2-5; TRBD2 matches at 12 bases. CDR3 region: CASSFTSGGWETQYF. CDR3 nucleotide sequence: TGTGCCAGCAGCTTCACTAGCGGGGGGTGGGAGACCCAGTACTTC.